Listed below are T cell receptor beta chains from one sample, sequenced in a study of blood T cell repertoires in COVID-19. Data came from immunoSEQ multiplex PCR; TCRdb stores just in-frame clones and leaves some out. Of a few hundred thousand clones in the sample, about nine tenths were seen once. Material: peripheral blood. These receptors originate from a woman aged 50 to 60 who had recovered from COVID-19. The CDR3 runs from the conserved cysteine through the conserved F or W. The order of the fields is CDR3 protein, CDR3 DNA, clone size, V gene, J gene, D gene. D genes are given only for firm matches. Some rows mark clone size as missing; the rest say once, few, many or name a class of expanded clone.

cdr3_aa: CAWSPSSGAAYEQYF
cdr3_nt: TGTGCCTGGAGTCCGTCTAGCGGGGCCGCCTACGAGCAGTACTTC
clone_size: .
v_call: TRBV30
j_call: TRBJ2-7
d_call: TRBD2

cdr3_aa: CASTSLGRGYGYTF
cdr3_nt: TGTGCCAGCACTTCCCTGGGGCGGGGGTATGGCTACACCTTC
clone_size: many
v_call: TRBV7-8
j_call: TRBJ1-2
d_call: .

cdr3_aa: CASSPQLAGGREQYF
cdr3_nt: TGTGCCAGCAGTCCCCAACTAGCGGGAGGTCGCGAGCAGTACTTC
clone_size: .
v_call: TRBV28
j_call: TRBJ2-7
d_call: TRBD2

cdr3_aa: CASSQENGQLTDTQYF
cdr3_nt: TGTGCCAGCAGCCAAGAGAATGGGCAGCTCACAGATACGCAGTATTTT
clone_size: .
v_call: TRBV4-2
j_call: TRBJ2-3
d_call: .

cdr3_aa: CASRGQTEGEAFF
cdr3_nt: TGTGCCAGCAGGGGACAGACAGAGGGTGAAGCTTTCTTT
clone_size: few
v_call: TRBV6-5
j_call: TRBJ1-1
d_call: TRBD1

cdr3_aa: CASSPRGGQETQYF
cdr3_nt: TGTGCCAGTAGTCCCCGCGGGGGCCAAGAGACCCAGTACTTC
clone_size: .
v_call: TRBV19
j_call: TRBJ2-5
d_call: TRBD2

cdr3_aa: CASSVQGRDTGELFF
cdr3_nt: TGTGCCAGCAGCGTTCAGGGGCGGGACACCGGGGAGCTGTTTTTT
clone_size: .
v_call: TRBV9
j_call: TRBJ2-2
d_call: .

cdr3_aa: CASAPWGQGDSGANVLTF
cdr3_nt: TGTGCCAGCGCGCCATGGGGACAGGGGGACTCTGGGGCCAACGTCCTGACTTTC
clone_size: few
v_call: TRBV4-2
j_call: TRBJ2-6
d_call: TRBD1

cdr3_aa: CASSTRRSTRMNEQFF
cdr3_nt: TGTGCCAGCAGCACACGGAGGTCCACAAGGATGAATGAGCAGTTCTTC
clone_size: once
v_call: TRBV7-3
j_call: TRBJ2-1
d_call: .

cdr3_aa: CSARQGLAKNIQYF
cdr3_nt: TGCAGCGCTCGACAGGGGCTAGCCAAAAACATTCAGTACTTC
clone_size: .
v_call: TRBV29-1
j_call: TRBJ2-4
d_call: TRBD1

cdr3_aa: CASSLQGGSDQPQHF
cdr3_nt: TGTGCCAGCAGTTTGCAGGGGGGTTCCGATCAGCCCCAGCATTTT
clone_size: .
v_call: TRBV28
j_call: TRBJ1-5
d_call: TRBD1

cdr3_aa: CASSPGTGSSYEQYF
cdr3_nt: TGTGCCAGCAGTCCTGGGACAGGCTCCTCCTACGAGCAGTACTTC
clone_size: few
v_call: TRBV7-6
j_call: TRBJ2-7
d_call: TRBD1

cdr3_aa: CASSLPNLTGRLYPHF
cdr3_nt: TGTGCCAGCAGCTTACCTAACCTGACAGGTCGCCTGTACCCCCACTTT
clone_size: .
v_call: TRBV7-2
j_call: TRBJ1-6
d_call: .

cdr3_aa: CASSQYIPGTGGFELFF
cdr3_nt: TGCGCCAGCAGCCAATATATCCCCGGGACAGGGGGCTTTGAGCTGTTTTTT
clone_size: .
v_call: TRBV4-3
j_call: TRBJ2-2
d_call: TRBD1

cdr3_aa: CASSLASPGDGYTF
cdr3_nt: TGCGCCAGCAGCCTGGCGAGTCCGGGGGATGGCTACACCTTC
clone_size: .
v_call: TRBV5-1
j_call: TRBJ1-2
d_call: .

cdr3_aa: CASSPGTGGNEQFF
cdr3_nt: TGTGCCAGCAGCCCCGGGACAGGGGGCAATGAGCAGTTCTTC
clone_size: .
v_call: TRBV27
j_call: TRBJ2-1
d_call: TRBD1

cdr3_aa: CASSGPNLGLVQYF
cdr3_nt: TGTGCCAGCAGTGGCCCCAACCTTGGGCTCGTGCAGTATTTT
clone_size: once
v_call: TRBV2
j_call: TRBJ2-3
d_call: .

cdr3_aa: CASSLGGPTYEQYF
cdr3_nt: TGTGCCAGCAGCTTAGGGGGCCCCACCTACGAGCAGTACTTC
clone_size: .
v_call: TRBV5-4
j_call: TRBJ2-7
d_call: TRBD1

cdr3_aa: CASSLEWGPGNEQFF
cdr3_nt: TGTGCCAGCAGCTTAGAGTGGGGGCCGGGCAATGAGCAGTTCTTC
clone_size: .
v_call: TRBV7-6
j_call: TRBJ2-1
d_call: .

cdr3_aa: CASSQEMAESNQPQHF
cdr3_nt: TGCGCCAGCAGCCAAGAGATGGCGGAAAGCAATCAGCCCCAGCATTTT
clone_size: few
v_call: TRBV4-1
j_call: TRBJ1-5
d_call: .

cdr3_aa: CATQSIALSYEQYF
cdr3_nt: TGTGCCACCCAATCTATAGCACTATCATACGAGCAGTACTTC
clone_size: .
v_call: TRBV10-3
j_call: TRBJ2-7
d_call: .

cdr3_aa: CASSRLGNTGELFF
cdr3_nt: TGTGCCAGCAGCCGCCTCGGGAACACCGGGGAGCTGTTTTTT
clone_size: few
v_call: TRBV7-3
j_call: TRBJ2-2
d_call: .

cdr3_aa: CATSSPSYEQYF
cdr3_nt: TGTGCCACCAGCAGTCCTAGCTACGAGCAGTACTTC
clone_size: .
v_call: TRBV15
j_call: TRBJ2-7
d_call: .

cdr3_aa: CASSGTDRREKLFF
cdr3_nt: TGTGCCAGTAGTGGGACGGACAGAAGGGAAAAACTGTTTTTT
clone_size: .
v_call: TRBV19
j_call: TRBJ1-4
d_call: .

cdr3_aa: CSVEQDRDTEAFF
cdr3_nt: TGCAGCGTTGAACAGGACAGGGACACTGAAGCTTTCTTT
clone_size: .
v_call: TRBV29-1
j_call: TRBJ1-1
d_call: TRBD1

cdr3_aa: CSRTGELFF
cdr3_nt: TGTTCGAGGACCGGGGAGCTGTTTTTT
clone_size: .
v_call: TRBV7-7
j_call: TRBJ2-2
d_call: .

cdr3_aa: CASSFLQGAWSEQYF
cdr3_nt: TGTGCCAGCAGTTTCTTGCAGGGGGCATGGAGCGAGCAGTACTTC
clone_size: few
v_call: TRBV27
j_call: TRBJ2-7
d_call: TRBD1

cdr3_aa: CASSATRVGGLAFF
cdr3_nt: TGTGCCAGCAGTGCTACCCGGGTTGGGGGGTTAGCTTTCTTT
clone_size: .
v_call: TRBV9
j_call: TRBJ1-1
d_call: .

cdr3_aa: CASSPGPRGEQFF
cdr3_nt: TGTGCCAGCAGCCCCGGCCCTCGGGGTGAGCAGTTCTTC
clone_size: .
v_call: TRBV14
j_call: TRBJ2-1
d_call: .

cdr3_aa: CASSATGKDEQYF
cdr3_nt: TGTGCCAGTAGCGCGACAGGGAAGGACGAGCAGTACTTC
clone_size: .
v_call: TRBV19
j_call: TRBJ2-7
d_call: TRBD1

cdr3_aa: CAIRRQGADGELFF
cdr3_nt: TGTGCCATCAGGAGACAGGGGGCTGACGGGGAGCTGTTTTTT
clone_size: .
v_call: TRBV10-3
j_call: TRBJ2-2
d_call: TRBD1

cdr3_aa: CASSLGTGGNEQFF
cdr3_nt: TGTGCCAGCAGCCTTGGGACAGGGGGCAATGAGCAGTTCTTC
clone_size: .
v_call: TRBV11-3
j_call: TRBJ2-1
d_call: TRBD1

cdr3_aa: CASSSGTSGRNEQFF
cdr3_nt: TGCGCCAGCAGCTCCGGGACTAGCGGGAGGAATGAGCAGTTCTTC
clone_size: .
v_call: TRBV5-1
j_call: TRBJ2-1
d_call: TRBD2